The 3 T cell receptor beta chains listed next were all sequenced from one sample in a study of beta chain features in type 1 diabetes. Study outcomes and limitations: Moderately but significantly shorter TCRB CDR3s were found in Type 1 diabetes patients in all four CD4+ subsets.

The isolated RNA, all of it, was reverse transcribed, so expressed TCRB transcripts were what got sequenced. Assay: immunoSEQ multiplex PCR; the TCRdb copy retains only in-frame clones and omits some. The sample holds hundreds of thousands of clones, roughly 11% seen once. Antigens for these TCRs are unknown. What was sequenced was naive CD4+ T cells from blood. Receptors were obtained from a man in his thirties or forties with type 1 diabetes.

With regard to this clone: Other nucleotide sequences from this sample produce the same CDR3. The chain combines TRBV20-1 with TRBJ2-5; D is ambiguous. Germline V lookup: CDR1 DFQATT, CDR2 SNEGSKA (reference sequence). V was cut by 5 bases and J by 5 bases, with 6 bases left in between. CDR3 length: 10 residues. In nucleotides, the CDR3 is TGCAGTGCTCTTCGGGAGACCCAGTACTTC. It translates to CSALRETQYF.

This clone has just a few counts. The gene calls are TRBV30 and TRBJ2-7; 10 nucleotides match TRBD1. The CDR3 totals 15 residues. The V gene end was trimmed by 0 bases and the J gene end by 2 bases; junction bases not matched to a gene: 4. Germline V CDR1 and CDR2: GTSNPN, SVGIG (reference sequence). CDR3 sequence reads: CAWSVPGTGAYEQYF. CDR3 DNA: TGTGCCTGGAGTGTACCCGGGACAGGGGCCTACGAGCAGTACTTC. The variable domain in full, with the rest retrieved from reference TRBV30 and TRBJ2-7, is SQTIHQWPATLVQPVGSPLSLECTVEGTSNPNLYWYRQAAGRGLQLLFYSVGIGQISSEVPQNLSASRPQDRQFILSSKKLLLSDSGFYLCAWSVPGTGAYEQYFGPGTRLTVT.

CDR3 nucleotides: TGTGCCAGCAGCTACACCACTGAAGCTTTCTTT. This encodes CASSYTTEAFF. This chain connects TRBV5-4 to TRBJ1-1; no clear D. V was cut by 3 bases and J by 4 bases, with 4 bases left in between. The CDR3 runs to 11 residues. Germline V gene data show CDR1 as SGHNT and CDR2 as YYREEE (reference sequence).